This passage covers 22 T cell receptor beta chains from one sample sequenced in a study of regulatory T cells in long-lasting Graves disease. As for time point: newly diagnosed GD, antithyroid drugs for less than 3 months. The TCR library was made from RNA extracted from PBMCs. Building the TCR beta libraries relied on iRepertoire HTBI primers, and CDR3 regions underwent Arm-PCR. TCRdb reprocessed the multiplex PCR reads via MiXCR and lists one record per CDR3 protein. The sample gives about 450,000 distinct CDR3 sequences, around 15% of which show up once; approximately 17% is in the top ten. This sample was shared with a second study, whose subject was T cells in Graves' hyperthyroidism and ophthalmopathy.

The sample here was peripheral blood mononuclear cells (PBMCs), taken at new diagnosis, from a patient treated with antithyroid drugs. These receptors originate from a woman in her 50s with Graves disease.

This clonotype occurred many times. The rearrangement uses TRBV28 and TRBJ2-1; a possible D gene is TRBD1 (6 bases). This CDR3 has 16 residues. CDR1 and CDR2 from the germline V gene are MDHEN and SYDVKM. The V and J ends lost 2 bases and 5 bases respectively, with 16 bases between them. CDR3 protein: CASSLGGGPRNNEQFF. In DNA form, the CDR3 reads TGTGCCAGCAGTTTAGGGGGCGGACCCCGGAACAATGAGCAGTTCTTC.

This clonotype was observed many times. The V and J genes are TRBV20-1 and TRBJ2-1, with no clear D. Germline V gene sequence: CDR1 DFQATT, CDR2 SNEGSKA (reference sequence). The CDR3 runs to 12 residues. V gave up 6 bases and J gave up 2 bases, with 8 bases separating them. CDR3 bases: TGCAGTGCCCCCATCGCCTACAATGAGCAGTTCTTC. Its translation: CSAPIAYNEQFF.

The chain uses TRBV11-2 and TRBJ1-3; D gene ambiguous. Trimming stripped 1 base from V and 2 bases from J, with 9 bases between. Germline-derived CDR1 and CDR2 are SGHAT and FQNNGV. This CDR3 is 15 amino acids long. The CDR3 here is CASSLGQAAGNTIYF. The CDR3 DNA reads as TGTGCCAGCAGCTTAGGTCAGGCGGCTGGAAACACCATATATTTT.

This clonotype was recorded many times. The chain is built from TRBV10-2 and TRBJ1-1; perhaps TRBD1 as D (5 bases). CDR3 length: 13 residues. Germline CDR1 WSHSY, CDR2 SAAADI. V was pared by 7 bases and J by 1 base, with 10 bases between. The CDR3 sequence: CASNGQGNTEAFF. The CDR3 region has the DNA TGCGCCAGCAACGGTCAGGGGAACACTGAAGCTTTCTTT.

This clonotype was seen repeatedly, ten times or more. CDR3 region: CASSPTGGYNSPLHF. CDR3 coding DNA: TGTGCCAGCAGCCCGACAGGGGGCTATAATTCACCCCTCCACTTT. This rearrangement joins TRBV3-1 to TRBJ1-6; 9 nucleotides align to TRBD1. V was clipped by 4 bases and J by 3 bases; unmatched bases: 1. The CDR3 has 15 amino acids. Germline values: CDR1 LGHDT, CDR2 YNNKEL (reference sequence).

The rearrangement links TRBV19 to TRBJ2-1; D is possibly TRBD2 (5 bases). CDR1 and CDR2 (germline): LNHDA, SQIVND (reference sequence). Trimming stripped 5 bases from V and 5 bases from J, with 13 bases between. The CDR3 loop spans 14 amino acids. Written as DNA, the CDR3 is TGTGCCAGTAGTGCGGGTGTTAACGACAATGAGCAGTTCTTC. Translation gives CASSAGVNDNEQFF.

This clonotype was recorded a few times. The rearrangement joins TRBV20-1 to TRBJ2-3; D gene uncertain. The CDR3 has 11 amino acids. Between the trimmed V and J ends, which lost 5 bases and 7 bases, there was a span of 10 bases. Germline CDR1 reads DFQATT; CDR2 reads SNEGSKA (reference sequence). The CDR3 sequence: CSAPSVYTQYF. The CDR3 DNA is TGCAGTGCTCCCTCCGTATATACGCAGTATTTT.

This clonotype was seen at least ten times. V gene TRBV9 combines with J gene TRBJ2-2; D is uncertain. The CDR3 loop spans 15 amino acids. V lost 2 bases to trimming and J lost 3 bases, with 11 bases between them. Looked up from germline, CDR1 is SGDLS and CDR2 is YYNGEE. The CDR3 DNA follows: TGTGCCAGCAGCGTTCAACTGGATTACACCGGGGAGCTGTTTTTT. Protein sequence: CASSVQLDYTGELFF.

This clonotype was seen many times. The CDR3: CASSLGGTNTEAFF. In nucleotides, the CDR3 is TGTGCCAGCAGTTTGGGGGGTACGAACACTGAAGCTTTCTTT. The chain carries TRBV28 and TRBJ1-1; weak D call: TRBD1 (5 bases). This CDR3 region has 14 residues. V dropped 3 bases and J dropped 1 base, with 9 bases sitting between them. Germline V gene lookup returns CDR1 MDHEN and CDR2 SYDVKM.

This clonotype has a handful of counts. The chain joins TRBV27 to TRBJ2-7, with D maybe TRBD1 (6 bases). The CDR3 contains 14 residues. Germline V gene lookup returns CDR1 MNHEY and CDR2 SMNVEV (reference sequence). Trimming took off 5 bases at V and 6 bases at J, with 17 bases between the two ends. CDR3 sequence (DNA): TGTGCCAGCAGTACCCTTTCACAGGGTCGCGAGCAGTACTTC. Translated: CASSTLSQGREQYF.

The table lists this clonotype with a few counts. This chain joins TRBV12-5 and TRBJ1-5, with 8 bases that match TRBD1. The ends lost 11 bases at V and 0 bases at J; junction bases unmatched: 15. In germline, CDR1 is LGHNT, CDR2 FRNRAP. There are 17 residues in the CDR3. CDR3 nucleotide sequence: TGTGCTCCCACGAGGGCAGGGGGCCCTAATAGCAATCAGCCCCAGCATTTT. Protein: CAPTRAGGPNSNQPQHF.

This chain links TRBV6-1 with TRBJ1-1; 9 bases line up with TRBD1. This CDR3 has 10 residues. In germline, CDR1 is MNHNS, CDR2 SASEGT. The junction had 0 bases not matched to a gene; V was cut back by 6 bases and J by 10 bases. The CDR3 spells CASRDRGAFF. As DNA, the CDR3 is TGTGCCAGCAGGGACAGGGGAGCTTTCTTT.

CDR3: CSGGTLGNEQFF. The CDR3 DNA reads TGCAGCGGTGGGACTTTGGGCAATGAGCAGTTCTTC. V gene TRBV29-1 combines with J gene TRBJ2-1, with a tentative D call TRBD2 (6 bases). V lost 7 bases, J lost 6 bases, and 13 bases lay in between. The CDR3 has 12 amino acids. The germline V gene has CDR1 SQVTM and CDR2 ANQGSEA.

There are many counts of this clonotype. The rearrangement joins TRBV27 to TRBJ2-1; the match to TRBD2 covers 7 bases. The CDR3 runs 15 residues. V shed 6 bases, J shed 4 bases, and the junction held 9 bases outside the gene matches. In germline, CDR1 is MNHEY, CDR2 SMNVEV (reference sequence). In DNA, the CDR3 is TGTGCCAGCAGCCGGGTGGCGGGAGAGTACAATGAGCAGTTCTTC. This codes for CASSRVAGEYNEQFF.

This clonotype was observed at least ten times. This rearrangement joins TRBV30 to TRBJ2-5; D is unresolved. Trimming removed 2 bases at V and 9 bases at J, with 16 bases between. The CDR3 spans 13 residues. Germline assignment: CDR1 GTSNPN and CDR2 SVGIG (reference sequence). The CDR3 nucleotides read TGTGCCTGGAGTATCACAAATGGCGCGTCCCAGTACTTC. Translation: CAWSITNGASQYF.

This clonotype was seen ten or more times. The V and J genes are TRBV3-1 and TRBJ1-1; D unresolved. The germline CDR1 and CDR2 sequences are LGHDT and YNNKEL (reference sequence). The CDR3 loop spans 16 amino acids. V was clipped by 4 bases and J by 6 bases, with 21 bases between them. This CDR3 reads CASSPWTGLFGSEAFF. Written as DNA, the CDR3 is TGTGCCAGCAGCCCTTGGACCGGCCTTTTCGGCTCTGAAGCTTTCTTT. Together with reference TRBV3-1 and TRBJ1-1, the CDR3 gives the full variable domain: DTAVSQTPKYLVTQMGNDKSIKCEQNLGHDTMYWYKQDSKKFLKIMFSYNNKELIINETVPNRFSPKSPDKAHLNLHINSLELGDSAVYFCASSPWTGLFGSEAFFGQGTRLTVV.

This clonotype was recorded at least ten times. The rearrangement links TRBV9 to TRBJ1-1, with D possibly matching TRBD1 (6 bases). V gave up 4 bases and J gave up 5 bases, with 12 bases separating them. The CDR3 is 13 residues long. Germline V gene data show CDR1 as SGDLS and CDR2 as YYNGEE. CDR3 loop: CASSPTGTTEAFF. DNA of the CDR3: TGTGCCAGCAGCCCGACCGGGACAACTGAAGCTTTCTTT.

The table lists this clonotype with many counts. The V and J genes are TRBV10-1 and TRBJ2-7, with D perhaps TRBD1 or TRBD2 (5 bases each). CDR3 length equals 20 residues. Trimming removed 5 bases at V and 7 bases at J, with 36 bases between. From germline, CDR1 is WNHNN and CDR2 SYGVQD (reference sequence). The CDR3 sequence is CASSLMGPRTGTYEYREQYF. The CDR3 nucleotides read TGCGCCAGCAGTCTTATGGGGCCGCGAACCGGGACGTATGAGTACCGGGAGCAGTACTTC.

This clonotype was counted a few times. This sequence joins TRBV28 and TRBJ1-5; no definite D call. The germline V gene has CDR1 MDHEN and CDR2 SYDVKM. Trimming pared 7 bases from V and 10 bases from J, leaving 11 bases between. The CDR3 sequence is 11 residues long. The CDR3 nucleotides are TGTGCCAGCACCCAATTGGGACCCCAGCATTTT. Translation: CASTQLGPQHF.

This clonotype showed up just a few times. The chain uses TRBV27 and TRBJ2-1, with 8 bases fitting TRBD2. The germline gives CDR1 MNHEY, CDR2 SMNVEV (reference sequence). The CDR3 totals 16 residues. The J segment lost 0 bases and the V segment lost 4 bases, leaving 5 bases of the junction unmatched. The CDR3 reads CASSWSGRSSYNEQFF. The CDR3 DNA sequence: TGTGCCAGCAGTTGGAGCGGGAGAAGCTCCTACAATGAGCAGTTCTTC.

CDR3 in amino acids: CASKSSGRDSSTDTQYF. The CDR3 nucleotides are TGTGCCAGTAAATCTAGCGGGAGGGATTCTAGCACAGATACGCAGTATTTT. This chain links TRBV19 with TRBJ2-3; the match to TRBD2 covers 12 bases. This CDR3 comprises 17 residues. In germline, CDR1 is LNHDA, CDR2 SQIVND (reference sequence). Losses at the gene ends were 7 bases for V and 0 bases for J; bases not matched to a gene: 8. The whole variable domain, filled in from reference TRBV19 and TRBJ2-3, reads DGGITQSPKYLFRKEGQNVTLSCEQNLNHDAMYWYRQDPGQGLRLIYYSQIVNDFQKGDIAEGYSVSREKKESFPLTVTSAQKNPTAFYLCASKSSGRDSSTDTQYFGPGTRLTVL.

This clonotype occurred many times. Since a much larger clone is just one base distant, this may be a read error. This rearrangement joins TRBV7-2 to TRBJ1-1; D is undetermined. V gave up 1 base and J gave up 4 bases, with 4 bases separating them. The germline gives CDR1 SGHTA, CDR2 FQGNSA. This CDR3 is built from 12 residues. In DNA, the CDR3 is TGTACCAGCAGCTTAGTCGGCACTGAAGCTTTCTTT. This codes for CTSSLVGTEAFF.